This record covers a single T cell receptor beta chain. Other DNA sequences within the sample encode an identical CDR3. This sample stems from a study of shared clonotypes between healthy human individuals. A roughly 200 ng quantity of DNA, some 30,000 T cell genomes, went into the sorted-subset replicate PCRs. TCRdb's copy holds only in-frame clones and misses some; the assay was immunoSEQ multiplex PCR. Of roughly 2.5 million clones listed, approximately 94% are singletons. V shed 4 bases and J shed 0 bases, with 8 bases lying between them. There are 14 residues in the CDR3. Per germline, CDR1 MNHNY and CDR2 SVGAGI (reference sequence).

The sample taken for sequencing was naive CD4+ T cells sorted from blood. Subset: CD45RA+ positively selected. This chain connects TRBV6-6 to TRBJ2-3; TRBD1 might be the D (5 bases). The origin of this receptor is a man younger than 35 in good health. Written as DNA, the CDR3 is TGTGCCAGCAGTTCCGACAGAAGCACAGATACGCAGTATTTT. This codes for CASSSDRSTDTQYF.